The 19 T cell receptor beta chains reported below all come from one sample, sequenced in a study of shared clonotypes between healthy human individuals. Clones were sequenced by immunoSEQ multiplex PCR, and TCRdb holds only the in-frame ones, with some missing. The profile covers roughly 96,000 clones, with around half appearing a single time and over 12% taken by the ten largest. The material sequenced was PBMCs. Receptors were obtained from a woman between 40 and 50 years old in good health. Some clones in this sample may be carry-over from other donors' samples.

V usage is TRBV6-6 and J usage is TRBJ1-1; no definite D call. The V and J ends lost 7 bases and 1 base respectively, with 13 bases between them. This CDR3 spans 14 amino acids. From germline, CDR1 is MNHNY and CDR2 SVGAGI (reference sequence). The DNA of the CDR3 is TGTGCCAGCACCGTGCGGCTCCCGAACACTGAAGCTTTCTTT. It yields the protein CASTVRLPNTEAFF.

The chain joins TRBV7-9 to TRBJ1-1; D not resolved. Deletions cut 1 base from V and 7 bases from J, with 10 bases between. CDR1 and CDR2 from the germline V gene are SEHNR and FQNEAQ (reference sequence). The length of the CDR3 is 13 residues. The CDR3, as DNA: TGTGCCAGCAGCTTAGTACCTTTCCGTGAAGCTTTCTTT. Amino acids: CASSLVPFREAFF.

This clone has at least ten counts. V gene TRBV7-9 combines with J gene TRBJ2-1; 11 bases align to TRBD2. Germline CDR1 SEHNR, CDR2 FQNEAQ (reference sequence). J was trimmed by 8 bases and V by 5 bases; bases with no gene match: 5. CDR3 length: 14 residues. The CDR3 region has the DNA TGTGCCAGCAGCCTTAGCGGGAGGGGGGATGAGCAGTTCTTC. Translating it yields CASSLSGRGDEQFF. The variable domain in full, with the rest retrieved from reference TRBV7-9 and TRBJ2-1, is DTGVSQNPRHKITKRGQNVTFRCDPISEHNRLYWYRQTLGQGPEFLTYFQNEAQLEKSRLLSDRFSAERPKGSFSTLEIQRTEQGDSAMYLCASSLSGRGDEQFFGPGTRLTVL.

This clone has a single count. In DNA, the CDR3 is TGTGCCAGCAGTGACCAGGGTTTTGGCTACACCTTC. Amino acid sequence: CASSDQGFGYTF. The genes are TRBV6-4 and TRBJ1-2; weak D call: TRBD1 (5 bases). From germline, CDR1 is MRHNA and CDR2 SNTAGT. Trimming cost V 2 bases and J 7 bases, with 8 bases left between them. The CDR3 is made up of 12 amino acids.

This sequence joins TRBV7-3 and TRBJ2-2; D may correspond to TRBD1 or TRBD2 (5 bases each). V was shortened by 5 bases and J by 6 bases, with 13 bases between the two germline ends. Germline-derived CDR1 and CDR2 are SGHTA and FQGTGA. The CDR3 is 14 amino acids. The CDR3 region is CASSPGSRSGELFF. In DNA, the CDR3 is TGTGCCAGCAGCCCAGGGAGTCGGTCCGGGGAGCTGTTTTTT.

There are a few counts of this clone. The chain is built from TRBV10-3 and TRBJ2-2; D gene ambiguous. CDR1 and CDR2 (germline): ENHRY, SYGVKD. The CDR3 is 11 amino acids. V was clipped by 6 bases and J by 7 bases, with 6 bases between them. Written as DNA, the CDR3 is TGTGCCATCAGCTTGGGCGGGGAGCTGTTTTTT. Protein: CAISLGGELFF.

CDR3 coding DNA: TGTGCCAGTAGCGCATACCCTCGGCCTTCCCGGGAGCAGTACTTC. Translated, it gives CASSAYPRPSREQYF. The chain is built from TRBV19 and TRBJ2-7; D is undetermined. Germline V gives CDR1 LNHDA, CDR2 SQIVND (reference sequence). Trimming removed 6 bases at V and 7 bases at J, with 22 bases between. This CDR3 region has 15 residues.

This clone was counted a few times. The genes are TRBV7-3 and TRBJ2-1; 7 bases match TRBD1. Germline CDR1 SGHTA, CDR2 FQGTGA. After removal of 3 bases from V and 8 bases from J, the junction contained 4 bases not matched to a gene. The CDR3 extends over 13 amino acids. CDR3 bases: TGTGCCAGCAGCTTGAACAGGGGAGATGAGCAGTTCTTC. This gives the protein CASSLNRGDEQFF.

V gene TRBV29-1 combines with J gene TRBJ2-1, with D unresolved. Trimming shortened V by 7 bases and J by 8 bases, and 12 bases separated the two germline ends. Germline V lookup: CDR1 SQVTM, CDR2 ANQGSEA. The CDR3 is 11 residues long. The CDR3 nucleotides read TGCAGCGCTTCTCCTGGGGATGAGCAGTTCTTC. It encodes CSASPGDEQFF.

Points on this clone: A much larger clone lies a single base off, so this may be a read error. This chain connects TRBV5-6 to TRBJ2-3; no clear D gene. Germline CDR1 is SGHDT and CDR2 is YYEEEE. V was trimmed by 2 bases and J by 0 bases, leaving 1 base between them. This CDR3 has 12 amino acids. CDR3 amino acids: CASSFSTDTQYF. CDR3 DNA sequence: TGTGCCAGCAGCTTTAGCACAGATACGCAGTATTTT. Together with reference TRBV5-6 and TRBJ2-3, the CDR3 gives the full variable domain: DAGVTQSPTHLIKTRGQQVTLRCSPKSGHDTVSWYQQALGQGPQFIFQYYEEEERQRGNFPDRFSGHQFPNYSSELNVNALLLGDSALYLCASSFSTDTQYFGPGTRLTVL.

There are a few counts of this clone. The chain is built from TRBV29-1 and TRBJ1-1; weak D call: TRBD1 (5 bases). CDR1 and CDR2 (germline): SQVTM, ANQGSEA. V was clipped by 3 bases and J by 5 bases, with 13 bases between them. The CDR3 consists of 13 residues. The CDR3 sequence: CSVDRQMLTEAFF. The CDR3 bases are TGCAGCGTTGACCGACAGATGCTGACTGAAGCTTTCTTT.

The chain joins TRBV29-1 to TRBJ2-1; 10 nucleotides match TRBD1. From germline, CDR1 is SQVTM and CDR2 ANQGSEA. The length of the CDR3 is 15 residues. Trimming removed 2 bases from V and 7 bases from J; junction bases left unmatched: 8. The CDR3 region is CSVERGQGIGNEQFF. CDR3 nucleotide sequence: TGCAGCGTTGAAAGGGGACAGGGGATTGGAAATGAGCAGTTCTTC.

V usage is TRBV6-1 and J usage is TRBJ2-5; D uncertain. The germline V gene has CDR1 MNHNS and CDR2 SASEGT. V was clipped by 6 bases and J by 5 bases, with 10 bases between them. CDR3 size: 12 residues. CDR3 sequence reads: CASSPSDETQYF. CDR3 nucleotide sequence: TGTGCCAGCAGCCCCTCAGACGAGACCCAGTACTTC.

The chain carries TRBV10-3 and TRBJ1-6, with a weak D call TRBD1 (6 bases). Germline CDR1 and CDR2: ENHRY and SYGVKD. V was pared by 4 bases and J by 3 bases, with 16 bases between. This CDR3 contains 17 residues. The chain's CDR3 is CAISVGGGSHYNSPLHF. The CDR3 DNA reads TGTGCCATCAGTGTTGGGGGGGGCAGCCACTATAATTCACCCCTCCACTTT.

On this clone: A much larger clone lies a single base off, so this may be a read error. Here the CDR3 reads CASSLMGRAMQETQYF. The CDR3 coding sequence is TGTGCCAGCAGTTTAATGGGCAGGGCGATGCAAGAGACCCAGTACTTC. The chain joins TRBV28 to TRBJ2-5; D is possibly TRBD1 (5 bases). The CDR3 consists of 16 residues. Germline values: CDR1 MDHEN, CDR2 SYDVKM. The germline V and J ends were trimmed by 2 bases and 2 bases, with 15 bases remaining between them.

The rearrangement joins TRBV4-3 to TRBJ2-1; D is undetermined. V dropped 6 bases and J dropped 3 bases, with 3 bases sitting between them. Germline lookup yields CDR1 LGHNA and CDR2 YSLEER. The CDR3 has 11 residues. CDR3 sequence reads: CASSYYNEQFF. CDR3 sequence (DNA): TGCGCCAGCAGTTACTACAATGAGCAGTTCTTC.

This clone has at least ten counts. V and J are TRBV4-2 and TRBJ1-3; 8 bases match TRBD1. The CDR3 covers 16 residues. V lost 5 bases, J lost 0 bases, and 6 bases stayed unmatched. Germline CDR1 reads LGHNA; CDR2 reads YNFKEQ. The CDR3 sequence: CASSRWGQDSGNTIYF. In DNA, the CDR3 is TGTGCCAGCAGCAGGTGGGGACAGGACTCTGGAAACACCATATATTTT.

This rearrangement joins TRBV9 to TRBJ2-7, with 11 nucleotides matching TRBD1. The germline V gene encodes CDR1 SGDLS and CDR2 YYNGEE. V lost 6 bases to trimming and J lost 7 bases; unmatched junction nucleotides: 12. This CDR3 contains 15 residues. CDR3 in amino acids: CASTAGRGQGEEQYF. CDR3 DNA: TGTGCCAGCACTGCGGGCCGGGGACAGGGGGAAGAGCAGTACTTC.

This clone was recorded once. The gene calls are TRBV6-5 and TRBJ1-5; D unclear. Germline V gene lookup returns CDR1 MNHEY and CDR2 SVGAGI. The ends were cut back, 5 bases at V and 4 bases at J, with 9 bases in the middle. The CDR3 extends over 13 amino acids. The CDR3 nucleotides read TGTGCCAGCAGTGACTGGGAGAATCAGCCCCAGCATTTT. It codes for CASSDWENQPQHF.